The 9 T cell receptor beta chains presented below share a single source sample, sequenced in a study of Graves' ophthalmopathy and Graves' hyperthyroidism. RNA transcripts provided the template for amplifying TCR beta CDR3 regions. RT-PCR in the first round used HTBI primers; a second-round multiplex PCR followed. One entry per CDR3 protein, called by TCRdb with MiXCR from the multiplex PCR reads. The sample has about 700,000 distinct CDR3 sequences, about 41% seen once. Sequenced material: peripheral blood. The receptors stem from an adult man with Graves' ophthalmopathy.

This chain uses TRBV2 with TRBJ2-7; weak D call: TRBD2 (6 bases). Trimming pared 7 bases from V and 7 bases from J, leaving 20 bases between. The V gene's germline CDR1 is SNHLY and CDR2 FYNNEI. The CDR3 extends over 14 amino acids. The CDR3 DNA is TGTGCCAGCAAACTAGCAGCACCTTACAATGAGCAGTACTTC. This gives the protein CASKLAAPYNEQYF.

Many counts were recorded for this clonotype. V gene TRBV20-1 combines with J gene TRBJ2-7; 14 nucleotides align to TRBD2. V lost 5 bases, J lost 6 bases, and 0 bases stayed unmatched. The CDR3 has 12 amino acids. In germline, CDR1 is DFQATT, CDR2 SNEGSKA (reference sequence). The CDR3 coding sequence is TGCAGTGCTGGACTAGCGGGAGGCGAGCAGTACTTC. It translates to CSAGLAGGEQYF.

This sequence joins TRBV27 and TRBJ2-7, with 7 bases that match TRBD1. From germline, CDR1 is MNHEY and CDR2 SMNVEV (reference sequence). With V trimmed by 2 bases and J by 3 bases, 7 bases remained unmatched. The CDR3 length is 15 residues. CDR3 sequence: CASSLEGRGNYEQYF. In nucleotides, the CDR3 is TGTGCCAGCAGTTTAGAGGGCAGGGGGAACTACGAGCAGTACTTC.

The chain couples TRBV20-1 to TRBJ1-5; TRBD1 is a possible D gene (5 bases). Trimming left V 6 bases short and J 0 bases short, with 12 bases between. CDR3 length equals 14 residues. The germline V gene encodes CDR1 DFQATT and CDR2 SNEGSKA (reference sequence). The CDR3 reads CSADGGYSNQPQHF. The CDR3 region has the DNA TGCAGTGCAGACGGGGGTTATAGCAATCAGCCCCAGCATTTT.

About this clonotype itself: Given the absence of the conserved phenylalanine or tryptophan at the CDR3 end, a read error is likely. The limits of the CDR3 on the DNA are not certain, so only TCRdb's listed CDR3 is given. This sequence joins TRBV6-5 and TRBJ1-4; the table calls TRBD1, which could not be checked here. Germline-derived CDR1 and CDR2 are MNHEY and SVGAGI. The CDR3 is 9 residues long, counting both termini. The CDR3 here is CASSSVDRG.

This clonotype was detected only a few times. The chain has TRBV5-5 and TRBJ2-7; 7 bases agree with TRBD1. Germline loops: CDR1 SGHKS, CDR2 YYEKEE (reference sequence). The V and J ends lost 5 bases and 4 bases, in that order; junction bases with no gene match: 9. The length of the CDR3 is 14 residues. The CDR3 spells CASSHGTASYEQYF. In DNA, the CDR3 is TGTGCCAGCAGTCATGGGACAGCAAGTTACGAGCAGTACTTC. Combining the CDR3 with reference TRBV5-5 and TRBJ2-7 gives the whole variable domain DAGVTQSPTHLIKTRGQQVTLRCSPISGHKSVSWYQQVLGQGPQFIFQYYEKEERGRGNFPDRFSARQFPNYSSELNVNALLLGDSALYLCASSHGTASYEQYFGPGTRLTVT.

This sequence joins TRBV9 and TRBJ1-1, with a weak D call TRBD1 (6 bases). Trimming shortened V by 3 bases and J by 4 bases, and 16 bases separated the two germline ends. The CDR3 is made up of 15 amino acids. Germline-derived CDR1 and CDR2 are SGDLS and YYNGEE. CDR3: CASSARGGGGTEAFF. DNA for the CDR3: TGTGCCAGCAGCGCCCGAGGGGGGGGCGGCACTGAAGCTTTCTTT.

This clonotype was detected many times. The chain employs TRBV12-3 or TRBV12-4 and TRBJ1-1; no reliable D call. This CDR3 is built from 14 residues. Trimming removed 1 base from V and 3 bases from J, with 9 bases in between. The CDR3 protein is CASSLVEGHTEAFF. The CDR3 bases are TGTGCCAGCAGTTTAGTTGAGGGCCACACTGAAGCTTTCTTT.

This clonotype was recorded many times. The V call is TRBV9, the J call TRBJ1-6; D not resolved. Trimming shortened V by 4 bases and J by 12 bases, and 17 bases separated the two germline ends. The CDR3 consists of 14 residues. CDR1 and CDR2 from the germline V gene are SGDLS and YYNGEE. The DNA of the CDR3 is TGTGCCAGCAGCCTGGACGGATTAAGAGAACCCCTCCACTTT. This gives the protein CASSLDGLREPLHF.